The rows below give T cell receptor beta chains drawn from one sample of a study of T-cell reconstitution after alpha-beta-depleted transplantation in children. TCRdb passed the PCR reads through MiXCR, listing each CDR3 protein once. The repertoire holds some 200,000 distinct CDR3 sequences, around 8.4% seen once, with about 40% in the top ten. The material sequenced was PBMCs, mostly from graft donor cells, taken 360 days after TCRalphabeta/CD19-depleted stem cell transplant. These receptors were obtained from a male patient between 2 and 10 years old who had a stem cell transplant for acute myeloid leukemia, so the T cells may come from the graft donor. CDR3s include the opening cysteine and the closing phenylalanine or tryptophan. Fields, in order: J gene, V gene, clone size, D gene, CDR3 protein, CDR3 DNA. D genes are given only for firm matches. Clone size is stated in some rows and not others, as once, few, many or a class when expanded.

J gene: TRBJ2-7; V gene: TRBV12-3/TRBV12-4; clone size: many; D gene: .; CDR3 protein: CASSFGGAREQYF; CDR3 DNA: TGTGCCAGCAGTTTTGGGGGCGCCCGAGAGCAGTACTTC
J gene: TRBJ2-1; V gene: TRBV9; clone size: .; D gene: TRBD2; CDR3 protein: CASSVATSGMGYEQFF; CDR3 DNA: TGTGCCAGCAGCGTAGCCACTAGCGGGATGGGGTATGAGCAGTTCTTC
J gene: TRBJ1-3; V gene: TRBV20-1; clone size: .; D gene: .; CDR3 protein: CSAMAASGNTIYF; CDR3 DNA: TGCAGTGCTATGGCAGCCTCTGGAAACACCATATATTTT
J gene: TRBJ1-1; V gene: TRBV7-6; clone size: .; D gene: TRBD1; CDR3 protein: CASSRELTGKAFF; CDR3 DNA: TGTGCCAGCAGCAGGGAGCTGACAGGGAAAGCTTTCTTT
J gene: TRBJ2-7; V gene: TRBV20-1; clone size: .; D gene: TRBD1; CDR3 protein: CSAKGQGAYEQYF; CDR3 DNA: TGCAGTGCTAAGGGACAGGGGGCCTACGAGCAGTACTTC
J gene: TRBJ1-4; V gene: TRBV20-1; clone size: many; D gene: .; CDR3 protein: CSARDMDSNEKLFF; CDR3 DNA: TGCAGTGCTAGAGATATGGACTCCAATGAAAAACTGTTTTTT
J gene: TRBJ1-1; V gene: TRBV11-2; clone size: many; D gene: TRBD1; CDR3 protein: CASSQQGALIPNTEAFF; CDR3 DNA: TGTGCCAGCAGCCAACAGGGGGCGCTGATCCCGAACACTGAAGCTTTCTTT
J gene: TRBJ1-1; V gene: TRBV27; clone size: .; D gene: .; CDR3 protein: CASSSTGFEDTEAFF; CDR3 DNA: TGTGCCAGCAGTTCTACAGGGTTCGAGGACACTGAAGCTTTCTTT
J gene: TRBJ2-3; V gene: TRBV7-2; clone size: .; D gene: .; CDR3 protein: CASSLGLWDTQYF; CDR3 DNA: TGTGCCAGCAGCTTGGGACTTTGGGATACGCAGTATTTT
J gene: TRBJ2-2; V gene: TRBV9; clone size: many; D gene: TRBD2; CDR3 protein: CASGRVNGNGELFF; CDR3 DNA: TGTGCCAGCGGGAGGGTGAATGGGAACGGGGAGCTGTTTTTT
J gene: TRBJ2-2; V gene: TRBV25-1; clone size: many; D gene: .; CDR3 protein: CASILGAGELFF; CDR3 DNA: TGTGCCAGCATACTAGGGGCCGGGGAGCTGTTTTTT
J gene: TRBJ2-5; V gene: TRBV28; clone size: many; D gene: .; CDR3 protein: CASSPKLRETQYF; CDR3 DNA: TGTGCCAGCAGCCCGAAGTTAAGAGAGACCCAGTACTTC
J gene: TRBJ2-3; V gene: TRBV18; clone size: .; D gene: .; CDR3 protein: CASSPGARVDTQYF; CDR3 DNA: TGTGCCAGCTCGCCGGGCGCCAGAGTAGATACGCAGTATTTT
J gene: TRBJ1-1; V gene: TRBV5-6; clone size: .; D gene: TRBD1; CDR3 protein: CASSWRAGGVMNTEAFF; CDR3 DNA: TGTGCCAGCAGCTGGAGAGCAGGGGGAGTTATGAACACTGAAGCTTTCTTT
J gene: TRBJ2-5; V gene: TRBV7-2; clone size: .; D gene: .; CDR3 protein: CASSLSAAQETQYF; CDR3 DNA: TGTGCCAGCAGCCTCTCGGCGGCCCAAGAGACCCAGTACTTC
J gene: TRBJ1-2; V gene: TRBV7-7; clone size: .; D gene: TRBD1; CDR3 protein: CASSPLRTGNLINYGYTF; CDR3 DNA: TGTGCTAGCAGCCCCCTACGGACAGGGAACCTTATTAACTATGGCTACACCTTC
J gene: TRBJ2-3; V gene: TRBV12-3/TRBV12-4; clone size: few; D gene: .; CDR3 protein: CASTTFPSTDTQYF; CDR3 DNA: TGTGCCAGCACCACGTTCCCAAGCACAGATACGCAGTATTTT
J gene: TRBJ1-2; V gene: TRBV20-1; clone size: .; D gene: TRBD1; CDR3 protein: CSASPTGGGYGYTF; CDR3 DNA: TGCAGTGCTAGTCCGACAGGGGGCGGGTATGGCTACACCTTC